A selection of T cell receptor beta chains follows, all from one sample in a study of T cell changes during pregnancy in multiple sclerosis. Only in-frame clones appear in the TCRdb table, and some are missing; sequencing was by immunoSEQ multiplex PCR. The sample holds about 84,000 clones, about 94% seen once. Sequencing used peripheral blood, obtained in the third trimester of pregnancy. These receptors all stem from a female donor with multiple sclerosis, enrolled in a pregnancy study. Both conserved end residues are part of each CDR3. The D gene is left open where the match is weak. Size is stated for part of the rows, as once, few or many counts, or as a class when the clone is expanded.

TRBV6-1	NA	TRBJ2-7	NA	TGTGCCAGCAGTGAAGGTTCGGGACTCCCTTACGAGCAGTACTTC	CASSEGSGLPYEQYF
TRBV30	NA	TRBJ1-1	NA	TGTGCCTGGAGAGGGGGGGGGAGGACTGAAGCTTTCTTT	CAWRGGGRTEAFF
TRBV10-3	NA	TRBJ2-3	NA	TGTGCCATCAGTGACCCCGGGATAGGGCGGGGTACAGATACGCAGTATTTT	CAISDPGIGRGTDTQYF
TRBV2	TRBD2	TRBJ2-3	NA	TGTGCCAGTCTACTAGCGGGGGGGCCCACAGATACGCAGTATTTT	CASLLAGGPTDTQYF
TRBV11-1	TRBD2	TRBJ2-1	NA	TGTGCCAGCAGCTTGTGGCCCCCAGCGGGGGGGCTTGAGCAGTTCTTC	CASSLWPPAGGLEQFF
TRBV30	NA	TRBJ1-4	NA	TGTGCCTGGAAACCAGGATTTAATGAAAAACTGTTTTTT	CAWKPGFNEKLFF
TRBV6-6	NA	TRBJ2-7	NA	TGTGCCAGCAGTTACGTGGCGGCGGGGCAGGACGAGCAGTACTTC	CASSYVAAGQDEQYF
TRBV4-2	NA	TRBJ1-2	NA	TGTGCCAGCAGCCAAGGACATAGGGGCTACACCTTC	CASSQGHRGYTF
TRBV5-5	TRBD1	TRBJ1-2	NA	TGTGCCAGCAGCAGAGACAGGGCCCCCCTCTATGGCTACACCTTC	CASSRDRAPLYGYTF
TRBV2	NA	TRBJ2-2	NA	TGTGCCAGCAGTGGTCGGGTCCCCACCCCGACCGGGGAGCTGTTTTTT	CASSGRVPTPTGELFF
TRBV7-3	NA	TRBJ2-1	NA	TGTGCCAGCAGCTTGGGGGGGCGCTACAATGAGCAGTTCTTC	CASSLGGRYNEQFF
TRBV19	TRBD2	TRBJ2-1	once	TGTGCCAGTATGGACTCGGGACTAGCGGGAAATGAGCAGTTCTTC	CASMDSGLAGNEQFF
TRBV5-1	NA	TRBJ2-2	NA	TGCGCCAGCGAACTACTAGATGATCCTCGGGCGGGGACCGGGGAGCTGTTTTTT	CASELLDDPRAGTGELFF
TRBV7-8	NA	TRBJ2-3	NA	TGTGCCAGCAGCTCAGACTCCGGCCTTTTCACAGATACGCAGTATTTT	CASSSDSGLFTDTQYF
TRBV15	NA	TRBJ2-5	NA	TGTGCCACCAGCTTGCCGGGTTCAGAGACCCAGTACTTC	CATSLPGSETQYF
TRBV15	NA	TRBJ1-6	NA	TGTGCCACCAGCCAGAACAGGCAGAATTCACCCCTCCACTTT	CATSQNRQNSPLHF
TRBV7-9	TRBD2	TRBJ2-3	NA	TGTGCCAGCAGCTCGCGGACTAGCGGACACACAGGCTACACAGATACGCAGTATTTT	CASSSRTSGHTGYTDTQYF
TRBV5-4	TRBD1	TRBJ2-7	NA	TGTGCCAGCAACGGACAGGGGAACTCCTACGAGCAGTACTTC	CASNGQGNSYEQYF
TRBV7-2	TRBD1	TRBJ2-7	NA	TGTGCCAGCAGCTTGGACAGGGTGGTCGGCGAGCAGTACTTC	CASSLDRVVGEQYF
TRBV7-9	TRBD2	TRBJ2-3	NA	TGTGCCAGCAGCTTAGCAGGCGGGGGGAGCACAGATACGCAGTATTTT	CASSLAGGGSTDTQYF
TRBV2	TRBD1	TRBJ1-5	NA	TGTGCCAGCAGGCCCCGGACAGGGGGTTTACAGCCCCAGCATTTT	CASRPRTGGLQPQHF
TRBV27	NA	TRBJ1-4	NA	TGTGCCAGCAGTTTCTCCCCCCCGTGGTCGGGGAAACTGTTTTTT	CASSFSPPWSGKLFF
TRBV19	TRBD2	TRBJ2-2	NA	TGTGCCAGTAGTATAGTTGTTGCGGGAGGCGGGGAGCTGTTTTTT	CASSIVVAGGGELFF